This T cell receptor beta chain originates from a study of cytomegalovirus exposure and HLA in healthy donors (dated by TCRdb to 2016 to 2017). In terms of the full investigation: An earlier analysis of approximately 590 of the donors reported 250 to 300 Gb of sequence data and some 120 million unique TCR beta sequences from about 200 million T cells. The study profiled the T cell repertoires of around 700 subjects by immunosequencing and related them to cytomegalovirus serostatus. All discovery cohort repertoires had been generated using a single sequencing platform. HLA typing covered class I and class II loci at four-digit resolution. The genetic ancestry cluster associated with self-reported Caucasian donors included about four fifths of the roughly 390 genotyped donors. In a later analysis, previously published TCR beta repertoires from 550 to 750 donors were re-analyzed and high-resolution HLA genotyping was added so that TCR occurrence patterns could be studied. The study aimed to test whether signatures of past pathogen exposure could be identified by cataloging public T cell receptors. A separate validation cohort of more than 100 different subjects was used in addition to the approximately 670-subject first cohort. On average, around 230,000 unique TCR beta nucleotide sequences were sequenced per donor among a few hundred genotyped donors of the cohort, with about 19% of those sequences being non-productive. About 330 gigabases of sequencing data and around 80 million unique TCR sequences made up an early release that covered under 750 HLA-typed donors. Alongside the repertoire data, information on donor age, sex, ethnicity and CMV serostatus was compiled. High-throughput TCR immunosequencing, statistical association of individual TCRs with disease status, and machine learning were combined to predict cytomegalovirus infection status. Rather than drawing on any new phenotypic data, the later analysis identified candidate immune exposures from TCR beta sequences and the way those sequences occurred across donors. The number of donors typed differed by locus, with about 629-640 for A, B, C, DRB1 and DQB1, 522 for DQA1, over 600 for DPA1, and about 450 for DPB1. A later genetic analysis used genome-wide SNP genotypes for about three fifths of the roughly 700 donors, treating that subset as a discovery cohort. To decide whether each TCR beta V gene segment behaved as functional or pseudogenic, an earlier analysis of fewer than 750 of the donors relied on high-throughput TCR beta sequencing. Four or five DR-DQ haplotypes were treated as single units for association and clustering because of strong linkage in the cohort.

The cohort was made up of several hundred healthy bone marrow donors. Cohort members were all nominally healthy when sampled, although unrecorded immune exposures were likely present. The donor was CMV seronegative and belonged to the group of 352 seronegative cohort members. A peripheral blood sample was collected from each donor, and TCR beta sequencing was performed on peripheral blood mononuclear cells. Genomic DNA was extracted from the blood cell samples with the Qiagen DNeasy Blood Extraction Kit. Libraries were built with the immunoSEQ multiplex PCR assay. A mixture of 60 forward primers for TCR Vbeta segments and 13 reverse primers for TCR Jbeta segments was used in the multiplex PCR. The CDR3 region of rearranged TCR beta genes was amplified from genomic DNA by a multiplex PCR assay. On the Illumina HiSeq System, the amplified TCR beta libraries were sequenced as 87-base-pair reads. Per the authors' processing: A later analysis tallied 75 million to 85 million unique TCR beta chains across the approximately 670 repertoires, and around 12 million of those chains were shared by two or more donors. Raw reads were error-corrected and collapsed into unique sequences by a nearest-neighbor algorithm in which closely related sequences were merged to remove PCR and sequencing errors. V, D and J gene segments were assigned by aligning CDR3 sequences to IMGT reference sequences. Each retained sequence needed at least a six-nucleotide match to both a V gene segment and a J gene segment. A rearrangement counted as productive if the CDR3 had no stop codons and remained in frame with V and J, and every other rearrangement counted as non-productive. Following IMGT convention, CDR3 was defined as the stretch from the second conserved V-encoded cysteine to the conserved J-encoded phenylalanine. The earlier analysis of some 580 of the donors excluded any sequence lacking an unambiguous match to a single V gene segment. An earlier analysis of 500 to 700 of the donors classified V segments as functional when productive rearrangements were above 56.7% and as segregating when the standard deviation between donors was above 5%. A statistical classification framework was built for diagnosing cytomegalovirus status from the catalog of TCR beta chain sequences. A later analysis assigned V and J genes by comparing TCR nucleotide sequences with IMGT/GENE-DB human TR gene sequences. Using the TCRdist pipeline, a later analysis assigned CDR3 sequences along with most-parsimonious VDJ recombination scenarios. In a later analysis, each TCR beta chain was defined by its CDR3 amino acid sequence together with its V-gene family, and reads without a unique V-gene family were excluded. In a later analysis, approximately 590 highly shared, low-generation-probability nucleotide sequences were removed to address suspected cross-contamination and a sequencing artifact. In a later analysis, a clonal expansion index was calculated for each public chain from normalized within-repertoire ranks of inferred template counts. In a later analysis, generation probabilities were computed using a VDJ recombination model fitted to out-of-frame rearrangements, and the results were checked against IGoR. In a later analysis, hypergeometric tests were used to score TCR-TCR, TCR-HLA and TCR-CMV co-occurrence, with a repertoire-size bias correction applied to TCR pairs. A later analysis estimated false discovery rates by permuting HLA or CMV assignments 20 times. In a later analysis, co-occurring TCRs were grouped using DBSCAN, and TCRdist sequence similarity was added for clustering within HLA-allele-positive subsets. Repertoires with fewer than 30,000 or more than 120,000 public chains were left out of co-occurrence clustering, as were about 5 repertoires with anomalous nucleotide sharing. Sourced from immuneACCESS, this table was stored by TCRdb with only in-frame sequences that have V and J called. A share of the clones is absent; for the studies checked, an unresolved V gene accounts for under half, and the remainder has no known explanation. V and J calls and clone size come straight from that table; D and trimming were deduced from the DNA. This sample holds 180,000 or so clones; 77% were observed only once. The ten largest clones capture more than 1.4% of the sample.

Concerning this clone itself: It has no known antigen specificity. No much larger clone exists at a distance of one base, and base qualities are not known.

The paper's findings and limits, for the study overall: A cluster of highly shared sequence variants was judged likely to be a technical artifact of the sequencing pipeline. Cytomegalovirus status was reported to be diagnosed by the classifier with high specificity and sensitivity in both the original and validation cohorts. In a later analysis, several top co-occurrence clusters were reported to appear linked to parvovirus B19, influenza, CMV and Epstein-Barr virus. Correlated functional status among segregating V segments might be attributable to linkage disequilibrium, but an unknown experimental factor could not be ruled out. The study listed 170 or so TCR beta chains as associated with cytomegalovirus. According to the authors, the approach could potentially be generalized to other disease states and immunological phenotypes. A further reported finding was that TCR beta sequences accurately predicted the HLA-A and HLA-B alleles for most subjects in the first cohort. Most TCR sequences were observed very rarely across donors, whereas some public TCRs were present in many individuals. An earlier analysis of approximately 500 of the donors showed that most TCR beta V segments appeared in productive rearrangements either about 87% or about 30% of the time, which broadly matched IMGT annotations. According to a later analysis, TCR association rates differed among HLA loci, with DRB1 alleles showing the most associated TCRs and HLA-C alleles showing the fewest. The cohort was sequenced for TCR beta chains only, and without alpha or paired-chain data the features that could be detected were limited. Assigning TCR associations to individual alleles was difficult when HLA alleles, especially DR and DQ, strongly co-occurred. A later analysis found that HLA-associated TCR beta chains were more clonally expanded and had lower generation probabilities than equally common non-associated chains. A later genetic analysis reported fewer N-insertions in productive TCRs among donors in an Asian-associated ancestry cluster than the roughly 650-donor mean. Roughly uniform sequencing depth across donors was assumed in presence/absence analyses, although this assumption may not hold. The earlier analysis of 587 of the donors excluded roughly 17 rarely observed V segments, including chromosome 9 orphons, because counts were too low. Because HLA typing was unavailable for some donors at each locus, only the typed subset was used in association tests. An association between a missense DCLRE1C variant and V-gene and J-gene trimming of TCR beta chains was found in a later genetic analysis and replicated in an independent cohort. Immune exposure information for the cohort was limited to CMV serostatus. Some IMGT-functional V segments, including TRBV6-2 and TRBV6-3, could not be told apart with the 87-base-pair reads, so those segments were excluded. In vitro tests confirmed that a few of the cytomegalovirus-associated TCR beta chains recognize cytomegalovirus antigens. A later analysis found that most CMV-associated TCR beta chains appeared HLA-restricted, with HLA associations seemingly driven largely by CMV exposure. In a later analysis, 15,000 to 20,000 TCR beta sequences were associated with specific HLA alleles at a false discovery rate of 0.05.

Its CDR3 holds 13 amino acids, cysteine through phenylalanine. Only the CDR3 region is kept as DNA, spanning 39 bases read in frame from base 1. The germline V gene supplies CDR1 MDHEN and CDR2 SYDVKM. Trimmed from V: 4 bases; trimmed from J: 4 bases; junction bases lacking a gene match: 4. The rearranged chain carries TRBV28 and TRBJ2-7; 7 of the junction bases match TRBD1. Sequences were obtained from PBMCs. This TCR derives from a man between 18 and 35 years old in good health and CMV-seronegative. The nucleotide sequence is TGTGCCAGCAGTTCGACAGGGAGTTACGAGCAGTACTTC. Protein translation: CASSSTGSYEQYF.